These T cell receptor beta chains were read from a single sample in a study of control samples from healthy donors and cancer patients. The assay was immunoSEQ multiplex PCR, and TCRdb's table has in-frame clones only and misses some. Of 190,000 or so clones listed, around 93% are singletons. Sample: blood. The receptors here all came from a man younger than 30 in good health. Both conserved end residues are part of each CDR3. Expanded clones get a size class; other rows say once, few or many, or leave the size out.

clone_size v_call cdr3_aa
NA TRBV9 CASSVGAGFTYEQYF
NA TRBV14 CASSPGQGSVGAFF
NA TRBV5-1 CASSLAGQGGTEAFF
NA TRBV3-1/TRBV3-2 CASSQDPRTEAFF
NA TRBV19 CASSDRGAQDTEAFF
NA TRBV7-9 CATHRGNTIYF
NA TRBV6-5 CASKDGQRGDTQYF
NA TRBV5-1 CASSGDGSSYEQYF
NA TRBV28 CATTTTGGRDTEAFF
few TRBV6-1 CASSEGQPWGPQHF
NA TRBV14 CASSQTDRARLTGANVLTF
NA TRBV19 CASSMGGRVSTDTQYF
NA TRBV6-4 CASSDSANSPLHF
once TRBV29-1 CSVVSGFSTDTQYF
NA TRBV5-1 CASSSLRGSSYEQYF
NA TRBV3-1/TRBV3-2 CASSQVGGSGNTIYF
NA TRBV18 CASSPPLVPNSYNEQFF
NA TRBV2 CASSGVGEEYGYTF
once TRBV2 CASKGLTGIGSNQPQHF
NA TRBV6-5 CASSYSTETPLHF
NA TRBV9 CASSVGQGPYNSPLHF
NA TRBV7-2 CASSWTFGGEQFF
NA TRBV18 CASSPGLTGDNQPQHF
NA TRBV10-3 CAIMALRDTEAFF
NA TRBV27 CASSRTQGYEQYF
NA TRBV9 CASSTTGTAKEGYTF
NA TRBV7-9 CASSLERKPTDTQYF
NA TRBV5-4 CASSLQGADEQYF
few TRBV28 CASSWTATTAEAFF
NA TRBV27 CATINADTQYF
NA TRBV7-9 CAGEGGIYGYTF
NA TRBV28 CASSLWSGAANEQFF
NA TRBV3-1/TRBV3-2 CASSQEGETGELFF
NA TRBV27 CASSLEGPGGRDTQYF
NA TRBV2 CASKAGSNSNQPQHF
NA TRBV2 CASSEWAQRNTEAFF
NA TRBV18 CASSPQNHGTGGDQPQHF
NA TRBV5-4 CASSPSAAENTEAFF
NA TRBV12-3/TRBV12-4 CASSFIQQGQFF
NA TRBV10-1 CASSEVAGDFSDTQYF
NA TRBV11-3 CASSHRGPYEQYF
NA TRBV5-1 CASREAALEKLFF
NA TRBV27 CASSRDRAGEAFF
few TRBV27 CASSRDRAGELFF
once TRBV7-3 CASSFQPNTEAFF
NA TRBV5-8 CASSLGTTQETQYF
NA TRBV6-5 CASMKRGGANNEQFF
NA TRBV21-1 CARGGTEYEQYF
NA TRBV7-9 CATQSDRGLSWNTEAFF
NA TRBV29-1 CSARTGSYNEQFF
NA TRBV7-2 CASSASVNTEAFF
once TRBV7-2 CASSFSVSEGQYF
NA TRBV12-3/TRBV12-4 CASSSDGAEQYF
NA TRBV13 CASSSSGTTIQETQYF
NA TRBV24-1 CATSGTGADEKLFF
NA TRBV10-2 CASSEPPFQGATEAFF
NA TRBV28 CASSWEASYEQYF